This entry lists 6 T cell receptor beta chains sequenced from one sample in a study of human T cells and chemical hapten exposure. TCRdb reanalysed the RACE reads using MiXCR and keeps one entry per CDR3 protein. In the table there are roughly 100,000 distinct CDR3 sequences, around 12% of which are singletons. Time point defined: pre-sensitization, week 0. Treatment: therapeutic diphenylcyclopropenone sensitization with weekly scalp DPC. The source was whole blood, collected in connection with sensitization to the hapten diphenylcyclopropenone (DPC). The source of these receptors is a woman aged 45-59 years with alopecia areata. Some clones in this sample may be carry-over from other donors' samples.

The CDR3 DNA reads as TGCAGTGCTGACAGACAGGGAGGGATGCGCGAGCAGTACTTC. It specifies CSADRQGGMREQYF. The chain joins TRBV20-1 to TRBJ2-7; the D call may be TRBD1 or TRBD2 (7 bases each). CDR3 size: 14 residues. Germline V CDR1 and CDR2: DFQATT, SNEGSKA (reference sequence). V lost 5 bases and J 6 bases, leaving 20 bases between the germline ends.

This clonotype has a handful of counts. The chain carries TRBV18 and TRBJ2-5; TRBD1 aligns across 8 bases. The CDR3 has 15 residues. V lost 6 bases and J lost 5; bases outside the gene matches: 11. Germline assignment: CDR1 KGHSH and CDR2 LQKENI. CDR3 in amino acids: CASSPRQGLLETQYF. As DNA, the CDR3 is TGTGCCAGCTCCCCCAGACAGGGGCTTCTGGAGACCCAGTACTTC.

The chain recombines TRBV6-6 with TRBJ2-2; 12 nucleotides align to TRBD2. The trim removed 6 bases at V and 4 bases at J, leaving 6 bases unmatched. The CDR3 contains 16 residues. The V gene's germline CDR1 is MNHNY and CDR2 SVGAGI (reference sequence). The CDR3 DNA reads as TGTGCCAGCAGAGCCCCTAGCGGGGGGGCCACCGGGGAGCTGTTTTTT. Amino acid sequence: CASRAPSGGATGELFF.

The J gene is TRBJ2-2, the V gene TRBV7-2; D not certain. Per the germline V gene, CDR1 is SGHTA and CDR2 is FQGNSA. V gave up 3 bases and J gave up 4 bases, with 6 bases separating them. This CDR3 is built from 13 residues. The chain's CDR3 is CASSFYATGELFF. The CDR3 coding sequence is TGTGCCAGCAGCTTCTATGCCACCGGGGAGCTGTTTTTT.

This chain connects TRBV28 to TRBJ2-7, with TRBD1 as a possible D gene (5 bases). CDR1 MDHEN and CDR2 SYDVKM come from the germline V gene. V lost 4 bases and J 7 bases, leaving 20 bases between the germline ends. The CDR3 is 15 amino acids. CDR3 protein: CASSSIGAGYGEQYF. The DNA of the CDR3 is TGTGCCAGCAGTTCCATAGGGGCAGGGTACGGAGAGCAGTACTTC. The full variable domain, in which reference TRBV28 and TRBJ2-7 provide the parts outside the CDR3, is DVKVTQSSRYLVKRTGEKVFLECVQDMDHENMFWYRQDPGLGLRLIYFSYDVKMKEKGDIPEGYSVSREKKERFSLILESASTNQTSMYLCASSSIGAGYGEQYFGPGTRLTVT.

This clonotype was picked up a small number of times. The V call is TRBV28, the J call TRBJ2-1; 9 positions agree with TRBD2. V lost 4 bases and J lost 4; bases outside the gene matches: 14. This CDR3 region has 18 residues. CDR1 is MDHEN, CDR2 SYDVKM, per germline. CDR3 amino acids: CASSSPSWASGIYNEQFF. The CDR3 DNA reads TGTGCCAGCAGTTCCCCTTCGTGGGCTAGCGGGATTTACAATGAGCAGTTCTTC.